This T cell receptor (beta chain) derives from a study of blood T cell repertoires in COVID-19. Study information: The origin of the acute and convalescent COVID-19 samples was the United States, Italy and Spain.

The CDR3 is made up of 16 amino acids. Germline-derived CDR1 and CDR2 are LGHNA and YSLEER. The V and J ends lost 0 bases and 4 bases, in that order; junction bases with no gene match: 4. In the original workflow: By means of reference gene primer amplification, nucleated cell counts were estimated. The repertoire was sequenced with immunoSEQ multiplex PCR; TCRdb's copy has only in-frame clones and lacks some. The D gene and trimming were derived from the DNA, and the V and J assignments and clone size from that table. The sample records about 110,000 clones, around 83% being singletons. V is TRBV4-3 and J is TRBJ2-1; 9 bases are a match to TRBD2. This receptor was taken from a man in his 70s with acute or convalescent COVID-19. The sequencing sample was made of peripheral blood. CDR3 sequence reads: CASSQEAGGFYNEQFF. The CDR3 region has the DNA TGCGCCAGCAGCCAAGAGGCGGGGGGGTTTTACAATGAGCAGTTCTTC.